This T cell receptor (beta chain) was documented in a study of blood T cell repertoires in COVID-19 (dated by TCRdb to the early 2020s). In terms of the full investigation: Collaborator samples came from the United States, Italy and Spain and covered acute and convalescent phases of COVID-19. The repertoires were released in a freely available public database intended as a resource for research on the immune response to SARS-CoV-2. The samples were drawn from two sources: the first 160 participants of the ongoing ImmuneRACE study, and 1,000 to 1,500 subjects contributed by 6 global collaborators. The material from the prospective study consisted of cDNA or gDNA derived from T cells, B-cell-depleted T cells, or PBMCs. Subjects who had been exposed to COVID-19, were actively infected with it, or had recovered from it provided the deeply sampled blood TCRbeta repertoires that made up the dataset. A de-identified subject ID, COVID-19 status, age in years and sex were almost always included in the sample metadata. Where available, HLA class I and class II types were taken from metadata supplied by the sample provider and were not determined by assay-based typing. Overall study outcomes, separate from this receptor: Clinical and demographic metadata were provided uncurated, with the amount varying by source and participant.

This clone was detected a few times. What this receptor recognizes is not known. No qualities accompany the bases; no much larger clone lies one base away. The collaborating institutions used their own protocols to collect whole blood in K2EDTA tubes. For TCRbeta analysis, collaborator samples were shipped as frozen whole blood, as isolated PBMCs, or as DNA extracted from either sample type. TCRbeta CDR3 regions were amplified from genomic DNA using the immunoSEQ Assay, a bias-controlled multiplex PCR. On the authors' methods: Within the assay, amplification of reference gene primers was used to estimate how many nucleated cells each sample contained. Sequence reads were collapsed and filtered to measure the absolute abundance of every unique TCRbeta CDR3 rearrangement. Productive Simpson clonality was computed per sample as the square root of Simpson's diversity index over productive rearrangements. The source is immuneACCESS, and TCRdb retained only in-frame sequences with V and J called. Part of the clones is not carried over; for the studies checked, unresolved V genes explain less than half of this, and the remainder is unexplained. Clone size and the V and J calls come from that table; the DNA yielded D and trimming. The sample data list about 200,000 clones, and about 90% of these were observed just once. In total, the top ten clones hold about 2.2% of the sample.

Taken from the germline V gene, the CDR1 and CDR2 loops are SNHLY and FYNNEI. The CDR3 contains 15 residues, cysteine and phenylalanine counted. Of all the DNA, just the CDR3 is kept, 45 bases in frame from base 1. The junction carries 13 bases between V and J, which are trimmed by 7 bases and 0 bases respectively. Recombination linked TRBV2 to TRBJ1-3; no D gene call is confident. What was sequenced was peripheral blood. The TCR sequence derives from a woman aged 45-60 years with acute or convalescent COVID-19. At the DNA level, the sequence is TGTGCCAGCAAGACGAGGGCGAGCTCTGGAAACACCATATATTTT. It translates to CASKTRASSGNTIYF.